This entry features one TCR beta chain sequence. The data were obtained in a study of blood T cell repertoires in COVID-19. Study-level background: Samples of COVID-19 (acute and convalescent) were obtained from the United States, Italy and Spain. In each case, the material was cDNA or gDNA derived from T cells, B-cell-depleted T cells, or PBMCs.

CDR3 length: 14 residues. The V segment lost 6 bases and the J segment 3 bases; nucleotides outside the gene matches: 5. Germline V gene data show CDR1 as LNHDA and CDR2 as SQIVND (reference sequence). Original data processing: Using reference gene primer amplification, nucleated cell counts were estimated. Method: immunoSEQ multiplex PCR; TCRdb's copy keeps in-frame clones and lacks some. The DNA gave D and trimming, while V, J and clone size come from that table. The sample holds about 82,000 clones, over 70% seen once. Material: peripheral blood. The chain recombines TRBV19 with TRBJ1-2, with 9 bases identical to TRBD1. This TCR was recovered from a woman aged 55-70 years with acute or convalescent COVID-19. CDR3 protein: CASSTGGLHYGYTF. CDR3 DNA: TGTGCCAGTAGCACAGGGGGCTTACACTATGGCTACACCTTC. Full variable domain (outside the CDR3, taken from reference TRBV19 and TRBJ1-2): DGGITQSPKYLFRKEGQNVTLSCEQNLNHDAMYWYRQDPGQGLRLIYYSQIVNDFQKGDIAEGYSVSREKKESFPLTVTSAQKNPTAFYLCASSTGGLHYGYTFGSGTRLTVV.